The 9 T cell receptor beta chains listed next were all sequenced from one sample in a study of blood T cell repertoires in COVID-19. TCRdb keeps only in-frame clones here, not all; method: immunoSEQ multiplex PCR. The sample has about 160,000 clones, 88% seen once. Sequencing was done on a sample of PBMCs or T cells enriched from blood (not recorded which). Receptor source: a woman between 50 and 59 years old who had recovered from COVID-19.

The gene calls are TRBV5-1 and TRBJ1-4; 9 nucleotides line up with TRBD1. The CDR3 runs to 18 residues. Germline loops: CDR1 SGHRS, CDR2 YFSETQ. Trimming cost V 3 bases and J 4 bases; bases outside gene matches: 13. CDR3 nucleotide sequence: TGCGCCAGCAGCTGGCAAGGCGGGACAGGGCGCGATAATGAAAAACTGTTTTTT. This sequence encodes CASSWQGGTGRDNEKLFF.

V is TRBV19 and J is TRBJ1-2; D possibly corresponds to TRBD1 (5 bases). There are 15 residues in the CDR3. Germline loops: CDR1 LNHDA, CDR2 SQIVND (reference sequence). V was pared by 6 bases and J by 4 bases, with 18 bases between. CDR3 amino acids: CASRFETGAGYGYTF. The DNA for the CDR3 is TGTGCCAGTAGGTTCGAAACAGGAGCCGGCTATGGCTACACCTTC. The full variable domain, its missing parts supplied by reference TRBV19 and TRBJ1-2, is DGGITQSPKYLFRKEGQNVTLSCEQNLNHDAMYWYRQDPGQGLRLIYYSQIVNDFQKGDIAEGYSVSREKKESFPLTVTSAQKNPTAFYLCASRFETGAGYGYTFGSGTRLTVV.

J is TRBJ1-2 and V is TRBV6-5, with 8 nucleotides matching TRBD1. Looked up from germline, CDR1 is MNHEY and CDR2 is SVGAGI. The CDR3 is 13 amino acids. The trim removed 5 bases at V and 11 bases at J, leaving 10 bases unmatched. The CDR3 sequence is CASSLNRGGWYTF. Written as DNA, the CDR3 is TGTGCCAGCAGTCTTAACAGGGGGGGATGGTACACCTTC.

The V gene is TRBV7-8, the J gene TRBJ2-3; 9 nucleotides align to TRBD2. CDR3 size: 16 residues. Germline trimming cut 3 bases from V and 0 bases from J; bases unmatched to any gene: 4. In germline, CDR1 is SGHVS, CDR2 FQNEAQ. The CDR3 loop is CASSLGLAGSTDTQYF. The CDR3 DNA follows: TGTGCCAGCAGCTTGGGGCTAGCGGGGAGCACAGATACGCAGTATTTT.

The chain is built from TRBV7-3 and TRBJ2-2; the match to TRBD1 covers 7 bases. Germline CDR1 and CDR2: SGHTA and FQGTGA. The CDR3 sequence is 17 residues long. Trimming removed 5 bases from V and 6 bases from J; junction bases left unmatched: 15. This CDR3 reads CASSPGWTGLYSGELFF. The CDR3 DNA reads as TGTGCCAGCAGCCCGGGGTGGACAGGCCTCTATTCCGGGGAGCTGTTTTTT.

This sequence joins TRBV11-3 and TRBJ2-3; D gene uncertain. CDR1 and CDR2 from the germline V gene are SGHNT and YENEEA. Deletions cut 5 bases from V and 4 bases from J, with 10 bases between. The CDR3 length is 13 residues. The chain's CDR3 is CASSPSPPDTQYF. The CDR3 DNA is TGTGCCAGCAGCCCTAGTCCCCCAGATACGCAGTATTTT.

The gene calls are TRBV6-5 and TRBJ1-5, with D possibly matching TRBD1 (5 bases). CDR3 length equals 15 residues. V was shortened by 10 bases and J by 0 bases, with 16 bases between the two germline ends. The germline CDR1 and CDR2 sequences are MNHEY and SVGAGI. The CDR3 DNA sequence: TGTGCCACCCCGGCGGACACCTATAGCAATCAGCCCCAGCATTTT. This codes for CATPADTYSNQPQHF.

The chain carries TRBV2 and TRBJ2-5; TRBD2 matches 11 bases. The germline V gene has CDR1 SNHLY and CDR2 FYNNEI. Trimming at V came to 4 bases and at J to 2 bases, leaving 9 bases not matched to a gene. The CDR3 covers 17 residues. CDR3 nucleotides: TGTGCCAGCAGTGCGGGGCCGGGACTAGCGGCACAAGAGACCCAGTACTTC. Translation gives CASSAGPGLAAQETQYF.

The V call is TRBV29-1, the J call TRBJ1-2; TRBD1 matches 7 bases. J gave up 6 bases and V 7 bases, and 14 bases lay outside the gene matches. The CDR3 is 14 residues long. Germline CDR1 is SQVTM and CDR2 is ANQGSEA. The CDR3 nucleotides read TGCAGCGGAGTGGTGGGACAGACTTCTCATGGCTACACCTTC. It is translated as CSGVVGQTSHGYTF.